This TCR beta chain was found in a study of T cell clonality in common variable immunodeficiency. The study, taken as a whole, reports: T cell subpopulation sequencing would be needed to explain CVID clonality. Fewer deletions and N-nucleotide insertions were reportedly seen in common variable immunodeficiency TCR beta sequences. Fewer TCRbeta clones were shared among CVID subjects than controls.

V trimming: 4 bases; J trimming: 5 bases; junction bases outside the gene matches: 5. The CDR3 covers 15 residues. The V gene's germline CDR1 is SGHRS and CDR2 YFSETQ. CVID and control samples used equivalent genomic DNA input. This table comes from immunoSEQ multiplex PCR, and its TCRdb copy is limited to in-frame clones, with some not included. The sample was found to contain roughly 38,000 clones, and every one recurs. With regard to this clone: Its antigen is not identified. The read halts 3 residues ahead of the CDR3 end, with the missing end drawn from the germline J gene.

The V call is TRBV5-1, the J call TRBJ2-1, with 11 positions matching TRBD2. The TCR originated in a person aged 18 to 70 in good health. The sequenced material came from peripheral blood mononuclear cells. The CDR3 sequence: CASSPRLAGNNEQFF. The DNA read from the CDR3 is TGCGCCAGCAGCCCCAGACTAGCGGGAAACAATGAG.